This TCR beta chain emerged from a study of cytotoxic CD8 clonotypes in ibrutinib-treated CLL. Turning to the study itself: A mean of around 260,000 productive templates and 100,000 or so productive rearrangements was obtained per sample.

In the case of this clone: Its antigen is unknown.

Study outcomes and limitations: An increase in clonality occurred at ibrutinib response, followed by a return toward baseline at progression.

V was clipped by 6 bases and J by 1 base, with 10 bases between them. This CDR3 is 15 amino acids long. The germline CDR1 and CDR2 sequences are MNHEY and SVGAGI. The protocol was immunoSEQ multiplex PCR, while the TCRdb copy is restricted to in-frame clones and leaves out a portion. Among some 200,000 clones listed, 79% were seen once. The V and J genes are TRBV6-5 and TRBJ2-6; D is unclear. The material was PBMCs, obtained after 12 months of ibrutinib treatment. This clonotype originated in a human donor with chronic lymphocytic leukemia. CDR3 DNA: TGTGCCAGCAGGGTTTGGATTTCTGGGGCCAACGTCCTGACTTTC. Its translation: CASRVWISGANVLTF.